The TCR beta chain under discussion was sequenced for a study of CD8 T cells in ankylosing spondylitis. Whole-study results and caveats: There were earlier reports of some motif variants in reactive arthritis synovial fluid and blood. In ankylosing spondylitis blood, a motif of roughly 8 highly homologous TCR beta variants appeared characteristic. Clones tied to disease were said to be significantly enriched in matched ankylosing spondylitis synovial fluid.

V gave up 6 bases and J gave up 9 bases; unmatched junction bases: 11. Germline CDR1 reads MNHEY; CDR2 reads SMNVEV (reference sequence). This CDR3 has 15 residues. In making TCR beta libraries, quantitative 5'-RACE with molecular barcodes was used. From the 5' RACE reads, TCRdb called clonotypes with MiXCR, one entry per CDR3 protein. The sample lists roughly 180,000 distinct CDR3 sequences; about 13% were seen once. A word on this clonotype: Its target is unknown.

This rearrangement joins TRBV27 to TRBJ1-6; 7 nucleotides line up with TRBD1. The sequence derives from a male donor with ankylosing spondylitis or in good health (not recorded which). Sequenced input: blood, either unsorted or a sorted T cell fraction (not recorded which). The CDR3 is CASRLTGFNGSPLHF. In DNA form, the CDR3 reads TGTGCCAGCAGGTTGACAGGGTTTAACGGTTCACCCCTCCACTTT.